This is a list of T cell receptor beta chains from one sample in a study of cytotoxic CD8 clonotypes in ibrutinib-treated CLL. Assay used: immunoSEQ multiplex PCR; TCRdb lists only in-frame clones, some missing. The sample holds fewer than 400,000 clones; over 60% are singletons and the top ten take 6% to 6.5%. Sample: PBMCs, taken after 36 months of ibrutinib treatment. These receptors all stem from a human donor with chronic lymphocytic leukemia. CDR3s include the opening cysteine and the closing phenylalanine or tryptophan. Each record gives: V gene, J gene, D gene, clone size, CDR3 protein, CDR3 DNA. D genes are given only for firm matches. Only some rows state a clone size, as once, few, many or a class for expanded clones.

TRBV5-5	TRBJ2-7	TRBD2	NA	CASSHPPSGTYEQYF	TGTGCCAGCAGCCACCCGCCTAGCGGAACCTACGAGCAGTACTTC
TRBV10-2	TRBJ2-7	NA	NA	CASSAVGFEQYF	TGCGCCAGCAGTGCGGTGGGGTTCGAGCAGTACTTC
TRBV7-2	TRBJ2-7	TRBD2	NA	CASSEKAGGPHEQYF	TGTGCCAGCAGCGAGAAAGCGGGGGGGCCTCACGAGCAGTACTTC
TRBV7-2	TRBJ2-7	NA	NA	CASSSAREQYF	TGTGCCAGCAGTTCGGCGCGGGAGCAGTACTTC
TRBV2	TRBJ1-6	NA	NA	CASIREGFKLPLHF	TGTGCCAGCATAAGGGAGGGCTTTAAGCTACCCCTCCACTTT
TRBV6-4	TRBJ1-1	NA	NA	CASSDSSGTEAFF	TGTGCCAGCAGTGACTCTTCAGGGACTGAAGCTTTCTTT
TRBV9	TRBJ1-5	NA	few	CASSVVNELYSNQPQHF	TGTGCCAGCAGCGTAGTTAACGAGTTGTATAGCAATCAGCCCCAGCATTTT
TRBV7-2	TRBJ2-1	NA	NA	CASSSGPSPLDEQFF	TGTGCCAGCAGTTCCGGGCCCTCCCCTTTGGATGAGCAGTTCTTC
TRBV27	TRBJ1-1	TRBD1	few	CASKGQGNTEAFF	TGTGCCAGCAAGGGACAGGGGAACACTGAAGCTTTCTTT
TRBV5-1	TRBJ2-3	TRBD2	NA	CASSLLAGGSTDTQYF	TGCGCCAGCAGCTTGTTGGCGGGGGGCAGCACAGATACGCAGTATTTT